This TCR beta chain was recorded in a study of CD8 T cells in ankylosing spondylitis. From the 5' RACE reads, TCRdb called clonotypes with MiXCR, one entry per CDR3 protein. The profile covers 100,000 to 150,000 distinct CDR3 sequences, with around 9% appearing a single time and about 3.3% taken by the ten largest. This CDR3 contains 15 residues. V lost 6 bases and J lost 6; bases outside the gene matches: 9. This clonotype was detected many times. This chain joins TRBV12-3 or TRBV12-4 and TRBJ2-7; 12 positions agree with TRBD2. Material for sequencing was blood, either unsorted or a sorted T cell fraction (not recorded which). This receptor was identified in a male donor with ankylosing spondylitis or in good health (not recorded which). In nucleotides, the CDR3 is TGTGCCAGCAGACTTGGACTAGCGGGGACGGGCGAGCAGTACTTC. This translates into CASRLGLAGTGEQYF.